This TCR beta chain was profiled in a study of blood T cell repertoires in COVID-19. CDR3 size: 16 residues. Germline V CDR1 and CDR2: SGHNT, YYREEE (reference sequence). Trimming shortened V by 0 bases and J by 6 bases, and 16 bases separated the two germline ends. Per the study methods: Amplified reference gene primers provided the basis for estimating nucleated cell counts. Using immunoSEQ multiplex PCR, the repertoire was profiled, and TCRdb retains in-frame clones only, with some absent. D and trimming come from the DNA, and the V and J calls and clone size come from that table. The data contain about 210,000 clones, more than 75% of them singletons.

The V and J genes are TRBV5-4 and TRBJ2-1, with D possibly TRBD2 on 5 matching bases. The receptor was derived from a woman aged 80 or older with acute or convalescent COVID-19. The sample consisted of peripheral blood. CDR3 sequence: CASSLGGLATANEQFF. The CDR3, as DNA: TGTGCCAGCAGCTTGGGAGGCCTAGCTACGGCCAATGAGCAGTTCTTC.